The 9 T cell receptor beta chains presented below share a single source sample, sequenced in a study of shared clonotypes between healthy human individuals. The assay was immunoSEQ multiplex PCR, and TCRdb's table has in-frame clones only and misses some. The data contain about 2.3 million clones, about 90% of them singletons. The sample taken for sequencing was naive CD4+ T cells from PBMCs. Subset defined: CD45RA+ positively selected. Every receptor here comes from a man aged 18-30 years in good health. Some clones in this sample may be carry-over from other donors' samples.

The chain links TRBV7-9 to TRBJ1-1; TRBD1 aligns across 11 bases. The V gene's germline CDR1 is SEHNR and CDR2 FQNEAQ (reference sequence). With V trimmed by 1 base and J by 5 bases, 6 bases remained unmatched. The CDR3 covers 16 residues. CDR3 nucleotides: TGTGCCAGCAGCTTAGGGGGACAGGGGGTTGGTACTGAAGCTTTCTTT. Encoded protein: CASSLGGQGVGTEAFF.

The chain uses TRBV7-8 and TRBJ2-3; 9 bases fit TRBD2. Germline trimming cut 1 base from V and 0 bases from J; bases unmatched to any gene: 11. CDR3 length: 19 amino acids. CDR1 and CDR2 (germline): SGHVS, FQNEAQ. CDR3 sequence reads: CASSLVLTRGGGSTDTQYF. CDR3 nucleotide sequence: TGTGCCAGCAGCTTAGTATTAACGCGGGGGGGTGGGAGCACAGATACGCAGTATTTT.

The chain combines TRBV5-4 with TRBJ1-1; D is unclear. Germline V gives CDR1 SGHNT, CDR2 YYREEE (reference sequence). The V and J ends lost 2 bases and 0 bases respectively, with 8 bases between them. The CDR3 contains 14 residues. CDR3 loop: CASSLGKMNTEAFF. CDR3 in DNA: TGTGCCAGCAGCTTAGGGAAAATGAACACTGAAGCTTTCTTT. Complete variable domain (other parts from reference TRBV5-4 and TRBJ1-1): ETGVTQSPTHLIKTRGQQVTLRCSSQSGHNTVSWYQQALGQGPQFIFQYYREEENGRGNFPPRFSGLQFPNYSSELNVNALELDDSALYLCASSLGKMNTEAFFGQGTRLTVV.

This clone was detected once. V and J are TRBV30 and TRBJ1-1; the D is unclear. The length of the CDR3 is 14 residues. V shed 2 bases and J shed 0 bases, with 10 bases lying between them. CDR1 GTSNPN and CDR2 SVGIG come from the germline V gene (reference sequence). CDR3 nucleotides: TGTGCCTGGAGTAAACAGACTATGAACACTGAAGCTTTCTTT. Translation: CAWSKQTMNTEAFF.

The V and J genes are TRBV28 and TRBJ1-2, with D possibly matching TRBD1 (6 bases). The germline CDR1 and CDR2 sequences are MDHEN and SYDVKM. The length of the CDR3 is 14 residues. V was shortened by 3 bases and J by 3 bases, with 11 bases between the two germline ends. In DNA, the CDR3 is TGTGCCAGCAGTTTCGCAGGGGACCACTATGGCTACACCTTC. Translation: CASSFAGDHYGYTF.

The chain is built from TRBV18 and TRBJ2-1, with TRBD2 matching 12 bases. Germline trimming cut 0 bases from V and 6 bases from J; bases unmatched to any gene: 3. The germline gives CDR1 KGHSH, CDR2 LQKENI. This CDR3 contains 16 residues. The CDR3 here is CASSPPRTSGINEQFF. CDR3 DNA sequence: TGTGCCAGCTCACCACCGAGGACTAGCGGGATCAATGAGCAGTTCTTC.

The chain is built from TRBV5-1 and TRBJ2-1; perhaps TRBD2 as D (5 bases). CDR1 is SGHRS and CDR2 is YFSETQ in the germline V gene. The CDR3 extends over 16 amino acids. V lost 6 bases and J lost 0, with 16 bases in between. The CDR3 nucleotides read TGCGCCAGCAAGAGGGCCGTCACTCTCTCCTACAATGAGCAGTTCTTC. It is translated as CASKRAVTLSYNEQFF.

In nucleotides, the CDR3 is TGTGCCATCGGCGGGAGAGGCACCTACAATGAGCAGTTCTTC. Translating it yields CAIGGRGTYNEQFF. The J gene is TRBJ2-1, the V gene TRBV10-3; 7 bases align to TRBD2. The CDR3 consists of 14 residues. Unmatched junction bases numbered 6, after V lost 8 bases and J lost 2 bases. Germline V gives CDR1 ENHRY, CDR2 SYGVKD.

The rearrangement joins TRBV29-1 to TRBJ2-1, with D perhaps being TRBD1 or TRBD2 (5 bases each). The CDR3 runs to 13 residues. Germline-derived CDR1 and CDR2 are SQVTM and ANQGSEA. V dropped 5 bases and J dropped 9 bases, with 17 bases sitting between them. Written as DNA, the CDR3 is TGCAGCGTTCGTTGGGGGTATCTGGGTGAGCAGTTCTTC. This translates into CSVRWGYLGEQFF.